This record covers a single T cell receptor (beta chain). Generated by immunoSEQ multiplex PCR, the TCRdb table keeps only in-frame clones and is missing some. The table shows over 150,000 clones, with about nine tenths occurring only once. Categorization into cohorts depended on clinical history that participants reported. Cohort 3 recovered donors had two negative PCRs, clearance, or symptom resolution. The data were obtained in a study of blood T cell repertoires in COVID-19. The wider study: T cells, B-cell-depleted T cells, or PBMCs provided the cDNA or gDNA that served as material.

There are 13 residues in the CDR3. Germline-derived CDR1 and CDR2 are SGHTA and FQGNSA. The germline V and J ends were trimmed by 5 bases and 10 bases, with 15 bases remaining between them. Material for sequencing was PBMCs or T cells enriched from blood (not recorded which). The clonotype comes from a woman younger than 45 who had recovered from COVID-19. The J gene is TRBJ1-5, the V gene TRBV7-2, with D possibly TRBD1 on 5 matching bases. CDR3 coding DNA: TGTGCCAGCAGCCGAGAGTTCGGGGGACCCCAGCATTTT. This gives the protein CASSREFGGPQHF.